The source of this T cell receptor (beta chain) is a study of OX40 agonist ivuxolimab in advanced cancers. Background on the study: Allowance was made for prior anti-PD-1, anti-PD-L1 or anti-CTLA-4 therapy, and 40% had some. Study conclusions and caveats: Relative to CD4+ cells, CD8+ T cells on average had more expanded clones.

Generated by immunoSEQ multiplex PCR, the TCRdb table keeps only in-frame clones and is missing some. The sample includes fewer than 70,000 clones, around 90% of them seen just once. With respect to this clone: Antigen specificity is unknown.

V was shortened by 4 bases and J by 0 bases, with 10 bases between the two germline ends. The CDR3 runs 15 residues. Germline CDR1 and CDR2: MNHNY and SVGAGI (reference sequence). The V gene is TRBV6-6, the J gene TRBJ1-3; D gene uncertain. This sequence was found in an adult with an advanced solid tumor such as melanoma, head and neck, liver or kidney cancer. The material sequenced was CD4+ or CD8+ T cells sorted from blood, taken in a trial of the OX40 agonist ivuxolimab. In DNA, the CDR3 is TGTGCCAGCAGTTCGGACTTATCCTCTGGAAACACCATATATTTT. Translated, it gives CASSSDLSSGNTIYF.